This T cell receptor beta chain comes out of a study of cytomegalovirus exposure and HLA in healthy donors. The CDR3 loop spans 14 amino acids. The germline V and J ends were trimmed by 4 bases and 8 bases, with 17 bases remaining between them. Germline V lookup: CDR1 MDHEN, CDR2 SYDVKM. Sequencing used immunoSEQ multiplex PCR; TCRdb keeps in-frame clones, though not all of them. The sample lists 70,000 to 95,000 clones, 93% seen once, with around 3.3% in the top ten. The V gene is TRBV28, the J gene TRBJ1-2, with a weak D call TRBD1 (6 bases). Sequencing used PBMCs. This receptor was obtained from a woman aged 25 to 45 in good health and CMV-seronegative. The chain's CDR3 is CASSSLFGGGGYTF. The CDR3 DNA follows: TGTGCCAGCAGTTCCCTATTTGGGGGCGGGGGCTACACCTTC.